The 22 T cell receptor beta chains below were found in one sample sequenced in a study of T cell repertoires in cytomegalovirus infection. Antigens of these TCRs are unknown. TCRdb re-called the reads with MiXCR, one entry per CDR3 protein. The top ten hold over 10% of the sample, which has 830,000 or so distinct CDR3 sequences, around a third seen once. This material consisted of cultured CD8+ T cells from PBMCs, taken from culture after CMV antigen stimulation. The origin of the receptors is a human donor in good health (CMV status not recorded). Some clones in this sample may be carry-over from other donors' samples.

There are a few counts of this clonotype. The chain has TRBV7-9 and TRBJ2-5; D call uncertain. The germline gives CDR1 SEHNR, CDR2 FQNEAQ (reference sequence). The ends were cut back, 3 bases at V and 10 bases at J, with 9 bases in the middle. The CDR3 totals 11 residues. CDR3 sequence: CASSFGQDQYF. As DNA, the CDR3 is TGTGCCAGCAGCTTTGGGCAGGACCAGTACTTC.

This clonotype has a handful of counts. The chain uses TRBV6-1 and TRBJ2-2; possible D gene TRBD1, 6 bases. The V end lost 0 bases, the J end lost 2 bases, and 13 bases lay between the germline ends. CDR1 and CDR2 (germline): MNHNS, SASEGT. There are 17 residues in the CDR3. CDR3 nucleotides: TGTGCCAGCAGTGAAGCGCAGGGGTGGATCAACACCGGGGAGCTGTTTTTT. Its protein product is CASSEAQGWINTGELFF.

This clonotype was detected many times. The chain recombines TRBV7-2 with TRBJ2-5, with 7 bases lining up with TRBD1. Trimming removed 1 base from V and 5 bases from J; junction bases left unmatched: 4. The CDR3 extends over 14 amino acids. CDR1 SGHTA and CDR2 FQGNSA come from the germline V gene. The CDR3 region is CASSLDRGEETQYF. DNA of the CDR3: TGTGCCAGCAGCTTAGACAGGGGCGAGGAGACCCAGTACTTC.

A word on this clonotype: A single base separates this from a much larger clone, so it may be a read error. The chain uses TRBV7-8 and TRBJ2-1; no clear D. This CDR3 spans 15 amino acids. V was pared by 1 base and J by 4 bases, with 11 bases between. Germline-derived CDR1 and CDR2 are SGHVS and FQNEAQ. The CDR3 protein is CASSLVESIYNEQFF. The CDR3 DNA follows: TGTGCCAGCAGCTTAGTAGAGTCTATTTACAATGAGCAGTTCTTC. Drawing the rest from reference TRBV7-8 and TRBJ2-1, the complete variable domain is GAGVSQSPRYKVAKRGQDVALRCDPISGHVSLFWYQQALGQGPEFLTYFQNEAQLDKSGLPSDRFFAERPEGSVSTLKIQRTQQEDSAVYLCASSLVESIYNEQFFGPGTRLTVL.

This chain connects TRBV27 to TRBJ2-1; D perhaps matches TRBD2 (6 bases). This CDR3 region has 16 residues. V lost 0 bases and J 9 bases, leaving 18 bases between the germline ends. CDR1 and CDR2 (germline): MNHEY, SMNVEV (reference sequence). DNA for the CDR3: TGTGCCAGCAGTTTATCGTCCGGGGTCCCCGGGGGTGAGCAGTTCTTC. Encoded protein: CASSLSSGVPGGEQFF.

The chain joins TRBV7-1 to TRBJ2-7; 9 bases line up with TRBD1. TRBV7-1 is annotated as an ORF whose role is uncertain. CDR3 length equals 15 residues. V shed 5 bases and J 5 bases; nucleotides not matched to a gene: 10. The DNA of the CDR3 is TGTGCCAGCAGCCCTATCAGGACAGGGGACAACGAGCAGTACGTC. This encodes CASSPIRTGDNEQYV.

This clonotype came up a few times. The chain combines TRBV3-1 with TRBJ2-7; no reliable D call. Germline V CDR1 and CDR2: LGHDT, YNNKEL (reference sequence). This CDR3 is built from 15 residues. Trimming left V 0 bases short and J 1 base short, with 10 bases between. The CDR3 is CASSQEMVSSYEQYF. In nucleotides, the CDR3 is TGTGCCAGCAGCCAAGAAATGGTCAGTTCCTACGAGCAGTACTTC.

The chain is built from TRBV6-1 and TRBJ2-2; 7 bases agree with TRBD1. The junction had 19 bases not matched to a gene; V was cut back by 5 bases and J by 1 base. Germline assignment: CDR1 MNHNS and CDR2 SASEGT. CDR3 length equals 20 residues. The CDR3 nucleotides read TGTGCCAGCAGTTCAGTCCGGGACAGATCGAATCTGGGGAACACCGGGGAGCTGTTTTTT. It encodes CASSSVRDRSNLGNTGELFF.

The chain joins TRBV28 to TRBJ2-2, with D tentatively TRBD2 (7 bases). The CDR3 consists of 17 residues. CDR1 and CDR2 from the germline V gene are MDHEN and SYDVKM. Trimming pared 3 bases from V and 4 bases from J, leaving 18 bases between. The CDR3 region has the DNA TGTGCCAGCAGTTTCCGCCTGAGGGGGGGCATCACCGGGGAGCTGTTTTTT. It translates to CASSFRLRGGITGELFF.

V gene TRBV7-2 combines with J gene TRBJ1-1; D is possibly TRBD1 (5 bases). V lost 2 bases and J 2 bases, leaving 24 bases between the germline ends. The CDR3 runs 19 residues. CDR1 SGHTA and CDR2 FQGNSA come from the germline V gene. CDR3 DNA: TGTGCCAGCAGCTTAAACAGGATCTCCCGTGCCGCGAACAACACTGAAGCTTTCTTT. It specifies CASSLNRISRAANNTEAFF.

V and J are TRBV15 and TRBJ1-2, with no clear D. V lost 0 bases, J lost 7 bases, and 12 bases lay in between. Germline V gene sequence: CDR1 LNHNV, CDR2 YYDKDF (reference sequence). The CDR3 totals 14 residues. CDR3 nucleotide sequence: TGTGCCACCAGCAGAGATTGGGGTGGCGGTGGCTACACCTTC. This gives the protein CATSRDWGGGGYTF.

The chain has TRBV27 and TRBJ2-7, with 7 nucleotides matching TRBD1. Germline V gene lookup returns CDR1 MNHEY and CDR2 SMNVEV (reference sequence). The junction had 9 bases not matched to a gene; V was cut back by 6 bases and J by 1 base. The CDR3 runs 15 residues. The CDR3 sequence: CASRRQGIGSYEQYV. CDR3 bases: TGTGCCAGCAGACGACAGGGAATTGGATCCTACGAGCAGTACGTC.

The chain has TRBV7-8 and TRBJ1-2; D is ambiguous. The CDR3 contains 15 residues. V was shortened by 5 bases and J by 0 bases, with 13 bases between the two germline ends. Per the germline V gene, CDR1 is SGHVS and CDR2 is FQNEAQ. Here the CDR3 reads CASSPRQASNYGYTF. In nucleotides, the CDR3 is TGTGCCAGCAGCCCTCGCCAGGCCTCTAACTATGGCTACACCTTC. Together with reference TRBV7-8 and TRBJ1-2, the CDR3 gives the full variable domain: GAGVSQSPRYKVAKRGQDVALRCDPISGHVSLFWYQQALGQGPEFLTYFQNEAQLDKSGLPSDRFFAERPEGSVSTLKIQRTQQEDSAVYLCASSPRQASNYGYTFGSGTRLTVV.

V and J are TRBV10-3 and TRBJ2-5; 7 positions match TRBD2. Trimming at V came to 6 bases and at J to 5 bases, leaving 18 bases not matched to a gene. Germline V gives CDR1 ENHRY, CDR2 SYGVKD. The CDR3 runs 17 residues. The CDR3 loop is CAISHSGVNLGAETQYF. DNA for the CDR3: TGTGCCATCAGCCACAGCGGGGTGAACCTAGGCGCCGAGACCCAGTACTTC.

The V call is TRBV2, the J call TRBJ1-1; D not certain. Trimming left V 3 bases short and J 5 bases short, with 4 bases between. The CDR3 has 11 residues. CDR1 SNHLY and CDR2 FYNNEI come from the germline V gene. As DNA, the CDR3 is TGTGCCAGCAGTGATCAGACTGAAGCTTTCTTT. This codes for CASSDQTEAFF. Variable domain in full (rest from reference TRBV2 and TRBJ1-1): EPEVTQTPSHQVTQMGQEVILRCVPISNHLYFYWYRQILGQKVEFLVSFYNNEISEKSEIFDDQFSVERPDGSNFTLKIRSTKLEDSAMYFCASSDQTEAFFGQGTRLTVV.

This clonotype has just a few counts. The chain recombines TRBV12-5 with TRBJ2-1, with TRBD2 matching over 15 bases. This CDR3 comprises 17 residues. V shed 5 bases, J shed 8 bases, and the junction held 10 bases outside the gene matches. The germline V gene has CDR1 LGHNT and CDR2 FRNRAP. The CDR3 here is CASGPGLAGGPLDEQFF. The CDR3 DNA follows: TGTGCTAGTGGTCCCGGACTAGCGGGGGGGCCCCTCGATGAGCAGTTCTTC.

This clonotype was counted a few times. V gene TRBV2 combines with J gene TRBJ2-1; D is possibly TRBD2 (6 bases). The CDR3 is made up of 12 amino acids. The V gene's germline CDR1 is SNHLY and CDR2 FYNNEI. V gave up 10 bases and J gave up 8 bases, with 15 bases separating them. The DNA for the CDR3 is TGTGCCACCGGGGAGGACCTGGATGAGCAGTTCTTC. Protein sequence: CATGEDLDEQFF. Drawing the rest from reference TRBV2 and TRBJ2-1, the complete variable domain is EPEVTQTPSHQVTQMGQEVILRCVPISNHLYFYWYRQILGQKVEFLVSFYNNEISEKSEIFDDQFSVERPDGSNFTLKIRSTKLEDSAMYFCATGEDLDEQFFGPGTRLTVL.

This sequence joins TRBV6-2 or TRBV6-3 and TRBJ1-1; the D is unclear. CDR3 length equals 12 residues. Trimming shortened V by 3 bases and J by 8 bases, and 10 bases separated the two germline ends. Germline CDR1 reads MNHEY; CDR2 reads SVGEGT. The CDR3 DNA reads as TGTGCCAGCAGTTATATGGCGGAGGAAGCTTTCTTT. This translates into CASSYMAEEAFF.

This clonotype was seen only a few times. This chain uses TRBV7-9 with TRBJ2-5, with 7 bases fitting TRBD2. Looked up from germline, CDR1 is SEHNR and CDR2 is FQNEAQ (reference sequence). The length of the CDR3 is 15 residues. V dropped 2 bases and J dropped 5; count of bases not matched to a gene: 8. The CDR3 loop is CASSLPSGEAETQYF. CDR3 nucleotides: TGTGCCAGCAGCTTACCAAGCGGGGAGGCGGAGACCCAGTACTTC.

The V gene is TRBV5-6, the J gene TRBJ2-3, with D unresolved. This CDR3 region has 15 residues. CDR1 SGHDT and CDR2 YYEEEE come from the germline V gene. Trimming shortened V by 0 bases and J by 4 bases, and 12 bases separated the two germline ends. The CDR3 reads CASSLAGRSADTQYF. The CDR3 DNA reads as TGTGCCAGCAGCTTGGCTGGAAGGTCCGCAGATACGCAGTATTTT.

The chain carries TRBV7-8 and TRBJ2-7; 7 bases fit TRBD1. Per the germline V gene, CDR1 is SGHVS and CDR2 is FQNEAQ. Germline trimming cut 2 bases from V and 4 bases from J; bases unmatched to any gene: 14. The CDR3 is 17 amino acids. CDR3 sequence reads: CASSLILGGTELYEQYF. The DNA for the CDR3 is TGTGCCAGCAGCTTAATTTTGGGTGGGACAGAACTTTACGAGCAGTACTTC.

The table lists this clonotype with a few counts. CDR3 DNA: TGTGCCAGTAGTATGACAGGGTACACCGGGGAGCTGTTTTTT. Protein: CASSMTGYTGELFF. V gene TRBV19 combines with J gene TRBJ2-2; TRBD1 aligns across 7 bases. The CDR3 has 14 residues. Germline assignment: CDR1 LNHDA and CDR2 SQIVND (reference sequence). The junction had 1 base not matched to a gene; V was cut back by 3 bases and J by 3 bases.